A selection of T cell receptor beta chains follows, all from one sample in a study of vaccination and CD4 T cells after COVID-19. One entry per CDR3 protein results from TCRdb running MiXCR on the PCR reads. The sample has more than 10,000 distinct CDR3 sequences; 42% are singletons. These receptors' targets are unknown. This specimen consisted of CD4+ T cells from blood, cultured in vitro, obtained before SARS-CoV-2 vaccination. Every receptor here comes from a human donor who had recovered from COVID-19. The CDR3 runs from the conserved cysteine through the conserved F or W. The order of the fields is J gene, D gene, V gene, clone size, CDR3 DNA, CDR3 protein. A D gene is named only where the DNA matches it firmly. Clone size is shown for a subset of rows, as once, few, many or a class of expanded clone.

J gene: TRBJ2-5; D gene: .; V gene: TRBV5-1; clone size: .; CDR3 DNA: TGCGCCAGCGGCCTCCAACAGGGAATGGGGGAGACCCAGTACTTC; CDR3 protein: CASGLQQGMGETQYF
J gene: TRBJ1-1; D gene: .; V gene: TRBV6-1; clone size: .; CDR3 DNA: TGTGCCAGCAGTGGGCTAGGATTCGAAGCTTTCTTT; CDR3 protein: CASSGLGFEAFF
J gene: TRBJ2-7; D gene: .; V gene: TRBV19; clone size: .; CDR3 DNA: TGTGCCAGTAGTATTAGGGCCTTTACCTACGAGCAGTACTTC; CDR3 protein: CASSIRAFTYEQYF
J gene: TRBJ2-3; D gene: TRBD2; V gene: TRBV6-1; clone size: .; CDR3 DNA: TGTGCCAGCAGTACGACCGGACTAGCGGGAGCAAAAGATACGCAGTATTTT; CDR3 protein: CASSTTGLAGAKDTQYF
J gene: TRBJ1-2; D gene: .; V gene: TRBV5-1; clone size: .; CDR3 DNA: TGCGCCAGCAGCGCTGACAGCAACTATGGCTACACCTTC; CDR3 protein: CASSADSNYGYTF
J gene: TRBJ1-5; D gene: .; V gene: TRBV19; clone size: .; CDR3 DNA: TGTGCCAGTAGTGGAGCTCTATCCAGGACAGTCAATCAGCCCCAGCATTTT; CDR3 protein: CASSGALSRTVNQPQHF
J gene: TRBJ1-5; D gene: TRBD1; V gene: TRBV7-2; clone size: .; CDR3 DNA: TGTGCCAGCAGGCAGACAGGGCTAAATCAGCCCCAGCATTTT; CDR3 protein: CASRQTGLNQPQHF
J gene: TRBJ2-5; D gene: .; V gene: TRBV11-2; clone size: .; CDR3 DNA: TGTGCCAGCAGCTCCGGGGACCAAGAGACCCAGTACTTC; CDR3 protein: CASSSGDQETQYF
J gene: TRBJ2-1; D gene: TRBD2; V gene: TRBV20-1; clone size: .; CDR3 DNA: TGCAGTGCTACAGGTGAAAGAGCGGGAGGCCGTAGCTCCTACAATGAGCAGTTCTTC; CDR3 protein: CSATGERAGGRSSYNEQFF
J gene: TRBJ2-1; D gene: TRBD1; V gene: TRBV20-1; clone size: .; CDR3 DNA: TGCAGCGTACAGGGGGTGGACAATGAGCAGTTCTTC; CDR3 protein: CSVQGVDNEQFF
J gene: TRBJ2-5; D gene: .; V gene: TRBV6-1; clone size: .; CDR3 DNA: TGTGCCAGCAGTCAGTACCAAGAGACCCAGTACTTC; CDR3 protein: CASSQYQETQYF
J gene: TRBJ1-6; D gene: .; V gene: TRBV20-1; clone size: .; CDR3 DNA: TGCAGTGCTAGAGATCTGTCGCCGAGCTCCTATAATTCACCCCTCCACTTT; CDR3 protein: CSARDLSPSSYNSPLHF
J gene: TRBJ2-5; D gene: TRBD1; V gene: TRBV11-3; clone size: .; CDR3 DNA: TGTGCCAGCAGCTTAGGACAGGGGATTATCCAAGAGACCCAGTACTTC; CDR3 protein: CASSLGQGIIQETQYF
J gene: TRBJ1-2; D gene: .; V gene: TRBV4-3; clone size: .; CDR3 DNA: TGCGCCAGCAGCCAGATCACAGGGAGGGACTATGGCTACACCTTC; CDR3 protein: CASSQITGRDYGYTF
J gene: TRBJ1-1; D gene: .; V gene: TRBV7-8; clone size: few; CDR3 DNA: TGTGCCAGCAGCCCCAAGGGTCAGTGGCGAAATGAAGCTTTCTTT; CDR3 protein: CASSPKGQWRNEAFF
J gene: TRBJ1-5; D gene: TRBD1; V gene: TRBV27; clone size: .; CDR3 DNA: TGTGCCAGCAGTTCATGGACAGGGGGCGTTGTTCAGCCCCAGCATTTT; CDR3 protein: CASSSWTGGVVQPQHF
J gene: TRBJ2-7; D gene: TRBD1; V gene: TRBV6-1; clone size: .; CDR3 DNA: TGTGCCAGCAGCTCAGCCGGGACAGGGGCCTACGAGCAGTACTTC; CDR3 protein: CASSSAGTGAYEQYF
J gene: TRBJ2-5; D gene: .; V gene: TRBV24-1; clone size: .; CDR3 DNA: TGTGCCAAAAAGAGGGGCGGCGCCCAAGAGACCCAGTACTTC; CDR3 protein: CAKKRGGAQETQYF
J gene: TRBJ2-3; D gene: .; V gene: TRBV2; clone size: .; CDR3 DNA: TGTGCCAGCAGTGTTGTCAGGACCATGCAGGGAGATACGCAGTATTTT; CDR3 protein: CASSVVRTMQGDTQYF
J gene: TRBJ2-7; D gene: TRBD1; V gene: TRBV6-1; clone size: .; CDR3 DNA: TGTGCCAGCAAGGGACAGATGTACGAGCAGTACTTC; CDR3 protein: CASKGQMYEQYF
J gene: TRBJ1-1; D gene: .; V gene: TRBV11-3; clone size: .; CDR3 DNA: TGTGCCAGCAGCTTGAGGGGTGGAAGGAACACTGAAGCTTTCTTT; CDR3 protein: CASSLRGGRNTEAFF
J gene: TRBJ1-2; D gene: .; V gene: TRBV6-1; clone size: .; CDR3 DNA: TGTGCCAGCAGTGACCCGAGCTATGGCTACACCTTC; CDR3 protein: CASSDPSYGYTF
J gene: TRBJ2-7; D gene: .; V gene: TRBV11-1; clone size: .; CDR3 DNA: TGTGCCAGCAGCTCTCGGGGCAGTCACTACGAGCAGTACTTC; CDR3 protein: CASSSRGSHYEQYF
J gene: TRBJ1-2; D gene: .; V gene: TRBV20-1; clone size: few; CDR3 DNA: TGCAGTGCTAGAGATCCCGAGGGTTTGGGTGGCTACACCTTC; CDR3 protein: CSARDPEGLGGYTF
J gene: TRBJ2-6; D gene: .; V gene: TRBV19; clone size: .; CDR3 DNA: TGTGCCAGTAGTTTCCAGTCTGGGGCCAACGTCCTGACTTTC; CDR3 protein: CASSFQSGANVLTF
J gene: TRBJ2-5; D gene: .; V gene: TRBV28; clone size: .; CDR3 DNA: TGTGCCAGCACCCCAGGGGGGCAGGGAGAAGAGACCCAGTACTTC; CDR3 protein: CASTPGGQGEETQYF
J gene: TRBJ2-7; D gene: .; V gene: TRBV23-1; clone size: once; CDR3 DNA: TGCGCCAGCAGCCCTTGTGGATTGACCTCTTCCTACGAGCAGTACTTC; CDR3 protein: CASSPCGLTSSYEQYF
J gene: TRBJ2-7; D gene: TRBD2; V gene: TRBV29-1; clone size: .; CDR3 DNA: TGCAGCGTGCAAGCGGGAACCCGTGATGGGCAGTACTTC; CDR3 protein: CSVQAGTRDGQYF
J gene: TRBJ1-2; D gene: .; V gene: TRBV2; clone size: .; CDR3 DNA: TGTGCCAGCAGTTGGAACAGGGCGGATGGCTACACCTTC; CDR3 protein: CASSWNRADGYTF
J gene: TRBJ1-6; D gene: .; V gene: TRBV10-3; clone size: .; CDR3 DNA: TGTGCCATCAGTGAAACGGCCTATAATTCACCCCTCCACTTT; CDR3 protein: CAISETAYNSPLHF
J gene: TRBJ2-1; D gene: TRBD2; V gene: TRBV20-1; clone size: few; CDR3 DNA: TGCAGTGCTAAACAACCTAGCGGGGGGCTTTACAATGAGCAGTTCTTC; CDR3 protein: CSAKQPSGGLYNEQFF
J gene: TRBJ2-7; D gene: TRBD1; V gene: TRBV7-2; clone size: .; CDR3 DNA: TGTGCCAGCGCGGAGGACAGGGTTAACGAGCAGTACTTC; CDR3 protein: CASAEDRVNEQYF
J gene: TRBJ1-5; D gene: TRBD1; V gene: TRBV18; clone size: .; CDR3 DNA: TGTGCCAGCTCACCCGGGACAGCTCTCTCCGCTCAGCCCCAGCATTTT; CDR3 protein: CASSPGTALSAQPQHF
J gene: TRBJ2-7; D gene: .; V gene: TRBV11-2; clone size: once; CDR3 DNA: TGTGCCAGCACCCGTTCAGTAGGGGTCGGCCACGAGCAGTACTTC; CDR3 protein: CASTRSVGVGHEQYF
J gene: TRBJ1-1; D gene: .; V gene: TRBV11-3; clone size: .; CDR3 DNA: TGTGCCAGCAGTAGTGGAAGCTGGAACACTGAAGCTTTCTTT; CDR3 protein: CASSSGSWNTEAFF
J gene: TRBJ2-7; D gene: .; V gene: TRBV5-4; clone size: few; CDR3 DNA: TGTGCCAGCAGCCGAAACAACCTCTACGAGCAGTACTTC; CDR3 protein: CASSRNNLYEQYF
J gene: TRBJ1-1; D gene: .; V gene: TRBV20-1; clone size: .; CDR3 DNA: TGCAGTGCTCCACGTCAAGGGGCGACTTTCTTT; CDR3 protein: CSAPRQGATFF
J gene: TRBJ1-1; D gene: TRBD1; V gene: TRBV29-1; clone size: .; CDR3 DNA: TGCAGCGCCGCGACAGGGAGGGACACTGAAGCTTTCTTT; CDR3 protein: CSAATGRDTEAFF
J gene: TRBJ2-7; D gene: TRBD1; V gene: TRBV20-1; clone size: .; CDR3 DNA: TGCAGTGCCGAACTCGGGACAGGGGCTCACGAGCAGTACTTC; CDR3 protein: CSAELGTGAHEQYF
J gene: TRBJ1-3; D gene: .; V gene: TRBV20-1; clone size: .; CDR3 DNA: TGCAGTGCTCCTACACCAGGGGCTGGAAACACCATATATTTT; CDR3 protein: CSAPTPGAGNTIYF
J gene: TRBJ1-5; D gene: .; V gene: TRBV19; clone size: .; CDR3 DNA: TGTGCCAGTAGTACCTCCCTAAGGGGTAGCAATCAGCCCCAGCATTTT; CDR3 protein: CASSTSLRGSNQPQHF
J gene: TRBJ1-5; D gene: TRBD1; V gene: TRBV6-2/TRBV6-3; clone size: few; CDR3 DNA: TGTGCCAGCAGTTACTCGACAGGGGGCGGTCAGCCCCAGCATTTT; CDR3 protein: CASSYSTGGGQPQHF
J gene: TRBJ2-3; D gene: TRBD2; V gene: TRBV11-3; clone size: .; CDR3 DNA: TGTGCCAGCAGCTCTCTAGCGGGAGGCACAGATACGCAGTATTTT; CDR3 protein: CASSSLAGGTDTQYF
J gene: TRBJ2-3; D gene: TRBD2; V gene: TRBV10-3; clone size: once; CDR3 DNA: TGTGCCATCGGGGAGCGGGGGAGCACAGATACGCAGTATTTT; CDR3 protein: CAIGERGSTDTQYF
J gene: TRBJ2-1; D gene: .; V gene: TRBV10-3; clone size: few; CDR3 DNA: TGTGCCATCAGTGAGTCGTATGGGAGTGATGGGCAGTTCTTC; CDR3 protein: CAISESYGSDGQFF
J gene: TRBJ2-7; D gene: .; V gene: TRBV27; clone size: .; CDR3 DNA: TGTGCCAGCAGTCTGAAGGGTGGGGGCACTTACGAGCAGTACTTC; CDR3 protein: CASSLKGGGTYEQYF
J gene: TRBJ1-2; D gene: .; V gene: TRBV11-3; clone size: .; CDR3 DNA: TGTGCCAGCAGCCCCGGATCTGTGGGGAACTATGGCTACACCTTC; CDR3 protein: CASSPGSVGNYGYTF
J gene: TRBJ1-3; D gene: .; V gene: TRBV6-2/TRBV6-3; clone size: few; CDR3 DNA: TGTGCCAGCAGTACCTCTGGAAACACCATATATTTT; CDR3 protein: CASSTSGNTIYF
J gene: TRBJ2-5; D gene: .; V gene: TRBV20-1; clone size: .; CDR3 DNA: TGCAGTGCGACGGATTACCAAGAGACCCAGTACTTC; CDR3 protein: CSATDYQETQYF